This TCR beta chain was recorded in a study of blood T cell repertoires in COVID-19. Trimming shortened V by 3 bases and J by 6 bases, and 15 bases separated the two germline ends. The V gene's germline CDR1 is SEHNR and CDR2 FQNEAQ (reference sequence). The CDR3 covers 15 residues. This clone appeared once. Sequenced by immunoSEQ multiplex PCR; TCRdb stores in-frame clones only, minus some. The repertoire consists of fewer than 300,000 clones, with more than 65% occurring once and the leading ten covering roughly 3.1%. The receptor was isolated from a woman aged 18-30 years with acute or convalescent COVID-19. V usage is TRBV7-9 and J usage is TRBJ2-1, with TRBD2 as a possible D gene (7 bases). Sequencing used peripheral blood. CDR3 in amino acids: CASSFGNREGNEQFF. The CDR3 region has the DNA TGTGCCAGCAGCTTCGGGAACAGGGAGGGCAATGAGCAGTTCTTC.